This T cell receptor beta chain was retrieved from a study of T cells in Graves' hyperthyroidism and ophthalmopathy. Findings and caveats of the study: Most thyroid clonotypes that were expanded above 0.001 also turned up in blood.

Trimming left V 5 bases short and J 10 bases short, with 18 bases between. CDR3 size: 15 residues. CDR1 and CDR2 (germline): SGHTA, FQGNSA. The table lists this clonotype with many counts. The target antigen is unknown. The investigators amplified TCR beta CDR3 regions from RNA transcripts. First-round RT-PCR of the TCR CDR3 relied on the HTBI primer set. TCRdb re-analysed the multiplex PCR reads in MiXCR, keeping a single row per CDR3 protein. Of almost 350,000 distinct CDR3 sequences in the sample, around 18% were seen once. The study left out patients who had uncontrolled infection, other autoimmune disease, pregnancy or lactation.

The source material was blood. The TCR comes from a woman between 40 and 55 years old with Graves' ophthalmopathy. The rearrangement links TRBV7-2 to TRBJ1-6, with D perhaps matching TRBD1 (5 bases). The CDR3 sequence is CASSRWPGLGSPLHF. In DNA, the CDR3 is TGTGCCAGCAGCCGTTGGCCGGGACTGGGGTCACCCCTCCACTTT. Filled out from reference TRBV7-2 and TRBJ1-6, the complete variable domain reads GAGVSQSPSNKVTEKGKDVELRCDPISGHTALYWYRQSLGQGLEFLIYFQGNSAPDKSGLPSDRFSAERTGGSVSTLTIQRTQQEDSAVYLCASSRWPGLGSPLHFGNGTRLTVT.